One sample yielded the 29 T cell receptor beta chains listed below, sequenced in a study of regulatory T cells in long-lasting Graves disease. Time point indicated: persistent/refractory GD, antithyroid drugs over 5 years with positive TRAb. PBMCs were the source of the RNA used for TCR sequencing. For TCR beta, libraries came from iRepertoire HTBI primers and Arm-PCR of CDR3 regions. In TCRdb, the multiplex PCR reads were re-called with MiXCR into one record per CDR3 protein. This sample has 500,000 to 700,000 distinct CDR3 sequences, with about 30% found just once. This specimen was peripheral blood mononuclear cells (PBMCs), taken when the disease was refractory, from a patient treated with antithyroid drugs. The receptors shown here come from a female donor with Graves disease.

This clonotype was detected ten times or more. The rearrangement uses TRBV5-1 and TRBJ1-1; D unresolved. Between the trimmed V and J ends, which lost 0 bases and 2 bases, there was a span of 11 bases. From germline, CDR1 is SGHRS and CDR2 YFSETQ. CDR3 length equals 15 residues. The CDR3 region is CASSLAGGANTEAFF. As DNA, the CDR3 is TGCGCCAGCAGCTTGGCCGGAGGCGCCAACACTGAAGCTTTCTTT.

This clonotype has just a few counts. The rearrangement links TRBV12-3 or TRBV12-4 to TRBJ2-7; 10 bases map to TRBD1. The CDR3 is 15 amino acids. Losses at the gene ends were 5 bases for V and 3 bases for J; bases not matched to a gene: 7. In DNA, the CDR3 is TGTGCCAGCAGTCCCCGGCGGACAGGGGGCTACGAGCAGTACTTC. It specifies CASSPRRTGGYEQYF.

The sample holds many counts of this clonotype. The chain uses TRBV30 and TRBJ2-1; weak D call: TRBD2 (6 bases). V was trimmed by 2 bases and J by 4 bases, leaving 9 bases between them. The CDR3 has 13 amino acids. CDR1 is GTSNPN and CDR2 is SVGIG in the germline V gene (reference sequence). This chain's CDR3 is CAWSPREYNEQFF. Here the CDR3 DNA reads TGTGCCTGGAGTCCTCGGGAGTACAATGAGCAGTTCTTC.

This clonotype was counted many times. CDR3 loop: CASTSPGTGGRQPQHF. The CDR3, as DNA: TGTGCCAGCACTAGTCCCGGGACAGGGGGCCGACAGCCCCAGCATTTT. The chain employs TRBV2 and TRBJ1-5; 12 nucleotides agree with TRBD1. This CDR3 region has 16 residues. Germline CDR1 reads SNHLY; CDR2 reads FYNNEI. The V and J ends lost 7 bases and 7 bases, in that order; junction bases with no gene match: 11.

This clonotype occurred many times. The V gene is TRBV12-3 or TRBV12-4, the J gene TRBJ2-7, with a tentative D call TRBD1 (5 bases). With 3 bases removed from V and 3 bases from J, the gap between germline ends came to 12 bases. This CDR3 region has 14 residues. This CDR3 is CASSFVGRGYEQYF. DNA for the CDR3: TGTGCCAGCAGTTTCGTAGGAAGGGGCTACGAGCAGTACTTC.

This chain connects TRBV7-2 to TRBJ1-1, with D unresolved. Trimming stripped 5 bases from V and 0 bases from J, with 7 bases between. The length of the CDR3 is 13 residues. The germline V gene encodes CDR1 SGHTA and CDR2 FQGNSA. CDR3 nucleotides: TGTGCCAGCAGCCCGATGGTGAACACTGAAGCTTTCTTT. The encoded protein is CASSPMVNTEAFF.

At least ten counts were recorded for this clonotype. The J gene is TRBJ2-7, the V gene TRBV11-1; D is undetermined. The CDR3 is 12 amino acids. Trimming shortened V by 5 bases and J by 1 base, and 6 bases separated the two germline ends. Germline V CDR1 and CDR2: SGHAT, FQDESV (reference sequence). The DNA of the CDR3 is TGTGCCAGCAGCCACAATTCCTACGAGCAGTACTTC. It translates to CASSHNSYEQYF.

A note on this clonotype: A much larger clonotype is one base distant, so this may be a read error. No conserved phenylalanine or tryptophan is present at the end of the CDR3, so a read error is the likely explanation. The CDR3 DNA reads as TGTGCCAGCAGTTTCGATTTTTGGGCCGGGATCATTAACACCGGGGAGCTGTTTCTT. Protein sequence: CASSFDFWAGIINTGELFL. This sequence joins TRBV12-3 or TRBV12-4 and TRBJ2-2; TRBD2 is a possible D gene (5 bases). The V end was cut by 3 bases, the J end by 2 bases, with 22 bases between. This CDR3 is built from 19 residues.

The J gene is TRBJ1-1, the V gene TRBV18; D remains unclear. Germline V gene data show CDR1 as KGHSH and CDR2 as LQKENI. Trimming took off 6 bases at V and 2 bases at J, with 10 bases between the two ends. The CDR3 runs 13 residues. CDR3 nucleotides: TGTGCCAGCTCGAACACAGCAAACACTGAAGCTTTCTTT. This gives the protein CASSNTANTEAFF.

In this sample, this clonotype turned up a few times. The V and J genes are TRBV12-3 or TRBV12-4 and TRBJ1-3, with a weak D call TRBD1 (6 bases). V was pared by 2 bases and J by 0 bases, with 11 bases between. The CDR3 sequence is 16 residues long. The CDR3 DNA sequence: TGTGCCAGCAGTTTAACGCCGACAGGCTCTGGAAACACCATATATTTT. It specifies CASSLTPTGSGNTIYF.

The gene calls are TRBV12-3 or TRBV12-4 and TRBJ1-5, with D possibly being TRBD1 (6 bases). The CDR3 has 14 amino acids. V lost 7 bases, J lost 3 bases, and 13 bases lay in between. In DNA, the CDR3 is TGTGCCAGCACTCGAGACAGGACCAATCAGCCCCAGCATTTT. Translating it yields CASTRDRTNQPQHF.

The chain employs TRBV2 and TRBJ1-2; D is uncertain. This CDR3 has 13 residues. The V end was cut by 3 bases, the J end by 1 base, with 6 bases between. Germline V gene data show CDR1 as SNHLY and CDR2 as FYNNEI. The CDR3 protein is CASSDPVNYGYTF. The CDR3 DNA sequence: TGTGCCAGCAGTGACCCAGTTAACTATGGCTACACCTTC.

The CDR3 DNA is TGCAGTGCTAGGGGTTACGACAGCTACGAGCAGTACTTC. Its translation: CSARGYDSYEQYF. The V call is TRBV20-1, the J call TRBJ2-7; a weak D match, TRBD1 (5 bases). The length of the CDR3 is 13 residues. Trimming removed 3 bases at V and 3 bases at J, with 12 bases between. The germline CDR1 and CDR2 sequences are DFQATT and SNEGSKA (reference sequence).

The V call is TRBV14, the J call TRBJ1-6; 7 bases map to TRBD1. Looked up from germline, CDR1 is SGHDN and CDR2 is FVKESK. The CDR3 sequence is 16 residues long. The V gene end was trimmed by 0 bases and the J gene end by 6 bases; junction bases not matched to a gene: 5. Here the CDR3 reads CASSQDKGAFNSPLHF. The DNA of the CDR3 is TGTGCCAGCAGCCAAGATAAGGGGGCTTTTAATTCACCCCTCCACTTT.

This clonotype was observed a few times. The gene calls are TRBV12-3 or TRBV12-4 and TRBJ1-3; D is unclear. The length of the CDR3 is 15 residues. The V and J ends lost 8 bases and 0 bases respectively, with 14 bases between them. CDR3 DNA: TGTGCCAGCTCCCTTGGGGATGACTCTGGAAACACCATATATTTT. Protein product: CASSLGDDSGNTIYF.

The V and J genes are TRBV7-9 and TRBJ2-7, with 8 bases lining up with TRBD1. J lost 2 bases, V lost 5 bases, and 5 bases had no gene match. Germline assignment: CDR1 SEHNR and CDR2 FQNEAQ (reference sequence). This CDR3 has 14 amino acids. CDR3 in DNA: TGTGCCAGCAGCGGTGGACAGGGACCCTACGAGCAGTACTTC. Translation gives CASSGGQGPYEQYF.

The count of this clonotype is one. The CDR3 protein is CASSLGAPHTEAFF. CDR3 in DNA: TGTGCCAGCAGCCTGGGTGCCCCCCACACTGAAGCTTTCTTT. J is TRBJ1-1 and V is TRBV3-1; D not resolved. Germline lookup yields CDR1 LGHDT and CDR2 YNNKEL (reference sequence). Trimming shortened V by 4 bases and J by 3 bases, and 12 bases separated the two germline ends. The CDR3 runs 14 residues.

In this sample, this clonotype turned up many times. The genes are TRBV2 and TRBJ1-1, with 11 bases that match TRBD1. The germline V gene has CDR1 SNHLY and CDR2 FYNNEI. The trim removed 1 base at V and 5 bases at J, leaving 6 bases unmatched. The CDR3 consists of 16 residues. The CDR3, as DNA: TGTGCCAGCAGTGAAGACAGGGACAGGGGGAAAACTGAAGCTTTCTTT. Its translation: CASSEDRDRGKTEAFF. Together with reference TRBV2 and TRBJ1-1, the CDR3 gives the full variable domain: EPEVTQTPSHQVTQMGQEVILRCVPISNHLYFYWYRQILGQKVEFLVSFYNNEISEKSEIFDDQFSVERPDGSNFTLKIRSTKLEDSAMYFCASSEDRDRGKTEAFFGQGTRLTVV.

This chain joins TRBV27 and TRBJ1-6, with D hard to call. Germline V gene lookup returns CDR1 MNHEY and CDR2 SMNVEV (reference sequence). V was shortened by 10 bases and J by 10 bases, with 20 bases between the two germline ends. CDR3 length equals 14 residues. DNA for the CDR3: TGTGCCACAAAGGAGGTTTACGGGAGGTCACCCCTCCACTTT. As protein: CATKEVYGRSPLHF.

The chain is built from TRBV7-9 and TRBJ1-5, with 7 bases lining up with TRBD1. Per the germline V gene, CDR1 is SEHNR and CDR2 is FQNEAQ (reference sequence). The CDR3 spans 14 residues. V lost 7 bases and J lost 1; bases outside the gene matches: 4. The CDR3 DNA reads TGTGCCAGCAACCAGGGGGGGAGCAATCAGCCCCAGCATTTT. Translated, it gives CASNQGGSNQPQHF.

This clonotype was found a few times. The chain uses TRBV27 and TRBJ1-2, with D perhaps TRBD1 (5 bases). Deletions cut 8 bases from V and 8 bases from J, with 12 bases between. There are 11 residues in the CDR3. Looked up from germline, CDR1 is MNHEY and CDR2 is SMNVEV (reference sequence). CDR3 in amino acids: CASGGIRGYTF. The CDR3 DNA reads TGTGCCAGCGGGGGGATACGGGGCTACACCTTC.

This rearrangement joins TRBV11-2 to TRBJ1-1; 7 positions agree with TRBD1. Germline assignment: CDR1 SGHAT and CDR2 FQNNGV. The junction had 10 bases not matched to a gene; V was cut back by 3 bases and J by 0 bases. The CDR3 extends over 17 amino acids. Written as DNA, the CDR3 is TGTGCCAGCAGCTTCCTCCCGACAGGGCCTTTGAACACTGAAGCTTTCTTT. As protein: CASSFLPTGPLNTEAFF.

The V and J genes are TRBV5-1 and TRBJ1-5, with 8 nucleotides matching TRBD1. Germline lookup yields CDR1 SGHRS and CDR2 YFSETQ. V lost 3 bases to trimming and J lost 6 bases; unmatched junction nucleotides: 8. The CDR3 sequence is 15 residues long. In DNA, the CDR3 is TGCGCCAGCAGCTGGACGACAGGGGTAGGTCAGCCCCAGCATTTT. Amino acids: CASSWTTGVGQPQHF.

The CDR3 is CASSLVPVGGRGVDEQFF. The CDR3, as DNA: TGTGCCAGCAGCTTAGTGCCCGTTGGCGGGAGGGGGGTCGATGAGCAGTTCTTC. This chain links TRBV11-2 with TRBJ2-1; 9 nucleotides agree with TRBD2. Germline CDR1 and CDR2: SGHAT and FQNNGV. V lost 1 base and J lost 8; bases outside the gene matches: 15. CDR3 length: 18 amino acids.

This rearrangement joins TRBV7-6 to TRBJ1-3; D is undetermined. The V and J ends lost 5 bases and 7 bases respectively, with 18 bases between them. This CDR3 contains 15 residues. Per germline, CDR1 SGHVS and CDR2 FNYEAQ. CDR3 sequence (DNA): TGTGCCAGCAGCCCTTTCTTCCAGGACCTCAACACCATATATTTT. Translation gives CASSPFFQDLNTIYF. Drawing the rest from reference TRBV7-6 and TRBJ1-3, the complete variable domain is GAGVSQSPRYKVTKRGQDVALRCDPISGHVSLYWYRQALGQGPEFLTYFNYEAQQDKSGLPNDRFSAERPEGSISTLTIQRTEQRDSAMYRCASSPFFQDLNTIYFGEGSWLTVV.

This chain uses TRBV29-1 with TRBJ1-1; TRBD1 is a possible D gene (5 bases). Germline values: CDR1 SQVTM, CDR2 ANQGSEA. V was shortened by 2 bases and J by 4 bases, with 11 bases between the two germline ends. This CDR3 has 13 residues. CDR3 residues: CSVEQGWGTEAFF. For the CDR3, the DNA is TGCAGCGTTGAACAGGGATGGGGCACTGAAGCTTTCTTT.

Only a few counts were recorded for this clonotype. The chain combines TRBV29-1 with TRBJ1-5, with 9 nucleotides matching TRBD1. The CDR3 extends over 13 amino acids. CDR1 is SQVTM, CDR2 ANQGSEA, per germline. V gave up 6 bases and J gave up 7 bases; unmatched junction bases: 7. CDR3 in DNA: TGCAGCGTAGACACAGGGGGCGGGCAGCCCCAGCATTTT. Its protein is CSVDTGGGQPQHF. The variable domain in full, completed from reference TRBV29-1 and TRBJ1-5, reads SAVISQKPSRDICQRGTSLTIQCQVDSQVTMMFWYRQQPGQSLTLIATANQGSEATYESGFVIDKFPISRPNLTFSTLTVSNMSPEDSSIYLCSVDTGGGQPQHFGDGTRLSIL.

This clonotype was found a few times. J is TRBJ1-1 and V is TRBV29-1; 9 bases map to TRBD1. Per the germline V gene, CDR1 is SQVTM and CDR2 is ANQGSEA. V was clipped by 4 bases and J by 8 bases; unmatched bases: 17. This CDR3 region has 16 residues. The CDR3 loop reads CSVVGDRDLKEVEAFF. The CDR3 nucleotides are TGCAGCGTTGTAGGGGACAGGGACCTAAAAGAGGTGGAAGCTTTCTTT. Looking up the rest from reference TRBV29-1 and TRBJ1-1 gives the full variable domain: SAVISQKPSRDICQRGTSLTIQCQVDSQVTMMFWYRQQPGQSLTLIATANQGSEATYESGFVIDKFPISRPNLTFSTLTVSNMSPEDSSIYLCSVVGDRDLKEVEAFFGQGTRLTVV.

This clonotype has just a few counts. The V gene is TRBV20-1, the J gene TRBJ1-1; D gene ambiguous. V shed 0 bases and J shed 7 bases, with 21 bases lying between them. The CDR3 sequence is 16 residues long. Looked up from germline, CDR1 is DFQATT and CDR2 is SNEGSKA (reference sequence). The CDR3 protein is CSARDLRHFLRFEAFF. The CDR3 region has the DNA TGCAGTGCTAGAGACCTTAGACACTTTCTCAGGTTTGAAGCTTTCTTT.